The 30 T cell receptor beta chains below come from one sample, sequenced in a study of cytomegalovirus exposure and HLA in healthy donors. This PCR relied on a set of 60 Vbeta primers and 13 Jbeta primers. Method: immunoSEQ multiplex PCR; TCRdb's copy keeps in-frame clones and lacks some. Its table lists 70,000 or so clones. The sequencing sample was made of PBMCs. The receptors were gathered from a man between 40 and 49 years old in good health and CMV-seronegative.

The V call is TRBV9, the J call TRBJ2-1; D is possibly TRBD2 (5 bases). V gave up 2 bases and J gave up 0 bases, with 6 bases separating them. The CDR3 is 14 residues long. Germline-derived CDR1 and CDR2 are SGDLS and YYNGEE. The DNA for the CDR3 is TGTGCCAGCAGCGTCCGGGACTCCTACAATGAGCAGTTCTTC. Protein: CASSVRDSYNEQFF.

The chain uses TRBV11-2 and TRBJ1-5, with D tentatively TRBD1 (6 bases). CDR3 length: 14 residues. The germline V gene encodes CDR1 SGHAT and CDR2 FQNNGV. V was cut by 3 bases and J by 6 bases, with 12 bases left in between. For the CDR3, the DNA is TGTGCCAGCAGCTTCGGCAGGGGTGGTCAGCCCCAGCATTTT. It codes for CASSFGRGGQPQHF.

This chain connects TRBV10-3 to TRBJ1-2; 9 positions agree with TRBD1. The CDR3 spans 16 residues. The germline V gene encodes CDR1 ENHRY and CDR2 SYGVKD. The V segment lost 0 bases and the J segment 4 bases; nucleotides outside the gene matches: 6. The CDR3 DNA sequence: TGTGCCATCAGTGAGTCTGGGGACAGGGAGGTCTATGGCTACACCTTC. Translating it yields CAISESGDREVYGYTF.

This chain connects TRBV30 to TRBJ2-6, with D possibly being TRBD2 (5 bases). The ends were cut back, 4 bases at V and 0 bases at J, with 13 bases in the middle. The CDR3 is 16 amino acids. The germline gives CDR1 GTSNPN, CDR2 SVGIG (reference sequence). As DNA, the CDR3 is TGTGCCTGGATGGTAGTGAGGGCCTCTGGGGCCAACGTCCTGACTTTC. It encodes CAWMVVRASGANVLTF.

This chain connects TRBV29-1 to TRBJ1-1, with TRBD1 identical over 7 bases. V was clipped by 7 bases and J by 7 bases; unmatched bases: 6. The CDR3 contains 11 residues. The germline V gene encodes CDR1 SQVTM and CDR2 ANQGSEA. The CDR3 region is CSGGDRGEAFF. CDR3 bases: TGCAGCGGGGGGGACAGAGGTGAAGCTTTCTTT.

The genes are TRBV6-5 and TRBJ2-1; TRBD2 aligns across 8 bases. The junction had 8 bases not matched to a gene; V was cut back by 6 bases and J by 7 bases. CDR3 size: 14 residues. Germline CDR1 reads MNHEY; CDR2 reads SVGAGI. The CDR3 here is CASSQPGLVNEQFF. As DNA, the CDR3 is TGTGCCAGCAGCCAACCGGGACTAGTAAATGAGCAGTTCTTC.

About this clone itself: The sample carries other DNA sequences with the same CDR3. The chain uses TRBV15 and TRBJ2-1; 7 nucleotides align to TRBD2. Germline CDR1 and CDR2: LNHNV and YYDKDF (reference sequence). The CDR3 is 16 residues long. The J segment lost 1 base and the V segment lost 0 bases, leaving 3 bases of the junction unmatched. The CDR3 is CATSRDGGSSYNEQFF. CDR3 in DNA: TGTGCCACCAGCAGAGATGGCGGGAGTTCCTACAATGAGCAGTTCTTC.

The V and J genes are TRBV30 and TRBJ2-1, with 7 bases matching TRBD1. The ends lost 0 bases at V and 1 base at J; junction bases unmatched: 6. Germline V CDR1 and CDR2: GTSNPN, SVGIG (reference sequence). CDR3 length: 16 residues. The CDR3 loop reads CAWSVWQGVSYNEQFF. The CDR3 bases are TGTGCCTGGAGTGTCTGGCAGGGGGTTTCCTACAATGAGCAGTTCTTC. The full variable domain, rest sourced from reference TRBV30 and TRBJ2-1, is SQTIHQWPATLVQPVGSPLSLECTVEGTSNPNLYWYRQAAGRGLQLLFYSVGIGQISSEVPQNLSASRPQDRQFILSSKKLLLSDSGFYLCAWSVWQGVSYNEQFFGPGTRLTVL.

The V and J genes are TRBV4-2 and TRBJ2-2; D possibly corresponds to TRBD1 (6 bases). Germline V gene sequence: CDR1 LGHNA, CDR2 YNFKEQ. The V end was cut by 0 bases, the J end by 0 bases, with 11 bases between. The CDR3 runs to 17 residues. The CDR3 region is CASSQDSRTANTGELFF. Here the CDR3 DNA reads TGTGCCAGCAGCCAAGATTCTAGGACAGCGAACACCGGGGAGCTGTTTTTT.

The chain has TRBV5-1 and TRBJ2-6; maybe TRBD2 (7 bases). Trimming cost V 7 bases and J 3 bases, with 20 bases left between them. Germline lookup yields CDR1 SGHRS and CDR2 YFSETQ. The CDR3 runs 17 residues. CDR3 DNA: TGCGCCAGCTGGGGGGGCAGGGAAGGTTATGGGGCCAACGTCCTGACTTTC. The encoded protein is CASWGGREGYGANVLTF. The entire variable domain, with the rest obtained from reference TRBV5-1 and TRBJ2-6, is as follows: KAGVTQTPRYLIKTRGQQVTLSCSPISGHRSVSWYQQTPGQGLQFLFEYFSETQRNKGNFPGRFSGRQFSNSRSEMNVSTLELGDSALYLCASWGGREGYGANVLTFGAGSRLTVL.

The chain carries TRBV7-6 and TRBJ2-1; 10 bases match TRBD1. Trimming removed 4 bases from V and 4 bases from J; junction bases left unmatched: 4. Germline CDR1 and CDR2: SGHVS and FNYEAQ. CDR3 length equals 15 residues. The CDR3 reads CASSSPGQGYNEQFF. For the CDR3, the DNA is TGTGCCAGCAGCTCTCCGGGACAGGGGTACAATGAGCAGTTCTTC.

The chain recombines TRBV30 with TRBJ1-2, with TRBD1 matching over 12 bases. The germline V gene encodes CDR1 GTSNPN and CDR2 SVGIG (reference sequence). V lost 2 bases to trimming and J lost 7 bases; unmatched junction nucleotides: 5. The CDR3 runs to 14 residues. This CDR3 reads CAWSWGQGAFGYTF. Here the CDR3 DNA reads TGTGCCTGGAGTTGGGGACAGGGGGCATTTGGCTACACCTTC.

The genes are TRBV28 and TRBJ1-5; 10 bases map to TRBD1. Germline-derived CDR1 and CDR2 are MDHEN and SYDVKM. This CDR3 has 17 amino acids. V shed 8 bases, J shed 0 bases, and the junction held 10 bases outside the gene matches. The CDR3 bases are TGTGCCAGCGGATCGACAGGGGGCGATTATAGCAATCAGCCCCAGCATTTT. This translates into CASGSTGGDYSNQPQHF.

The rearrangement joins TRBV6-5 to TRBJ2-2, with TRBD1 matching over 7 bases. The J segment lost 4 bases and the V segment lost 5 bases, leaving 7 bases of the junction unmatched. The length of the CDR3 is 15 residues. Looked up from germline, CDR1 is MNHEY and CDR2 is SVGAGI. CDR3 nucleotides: TGTGCCAGCAGTCGCCTGACAGGGCGCACCGGGGAGCTGTTTTTT. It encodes CASSRLTGRTGELFF.

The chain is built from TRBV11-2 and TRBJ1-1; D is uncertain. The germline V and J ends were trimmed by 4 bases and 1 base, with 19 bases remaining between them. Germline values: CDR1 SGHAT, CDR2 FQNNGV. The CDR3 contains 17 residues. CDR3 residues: CASSWSSVARGNTEAFF. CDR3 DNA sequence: TGTGCCAGCAGCTGGAGCAGCGTTGCTCGGGGGAACACTGAAGCTTTCTTT.

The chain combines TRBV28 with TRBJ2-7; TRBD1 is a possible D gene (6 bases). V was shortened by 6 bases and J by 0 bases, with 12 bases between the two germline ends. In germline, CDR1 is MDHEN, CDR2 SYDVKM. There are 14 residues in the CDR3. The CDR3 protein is CASRDRYSSYEQYF. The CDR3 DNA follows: TGTGCCAGCAGAGACAGGTATAGCTCCTACGAGCAGTACTTC.

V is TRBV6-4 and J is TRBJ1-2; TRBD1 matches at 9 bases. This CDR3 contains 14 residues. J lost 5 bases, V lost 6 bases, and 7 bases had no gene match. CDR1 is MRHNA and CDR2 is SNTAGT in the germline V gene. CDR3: CASSPGTGSYGYTF. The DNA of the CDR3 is TGTGCCAGCAGCCCCGGGACAGGGTCGTATGGCTACACCTTC.

The CDR3 coding sequence is TGTGCCTGGAGTGTACCGGGCAGGGGGTACGAGCAGTACTTC. Protein product: CAWSVPGRGYEQYF. J is TRBJ2-7 and V is TRBV30, with 7 nucleotides matching TRBD1. Germline V lookup: CDR1 GTSNPN, CDR2 SVGIG (reference sequence). Trimming took 0 bases from V and 4 from J; bases not matched to a gene: 6. This CDR3 has 14 residues.

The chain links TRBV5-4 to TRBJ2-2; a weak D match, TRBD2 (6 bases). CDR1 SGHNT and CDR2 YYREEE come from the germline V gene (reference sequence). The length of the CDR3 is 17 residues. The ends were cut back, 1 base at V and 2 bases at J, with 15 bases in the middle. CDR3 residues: CASSLSVAGLNTGELFF. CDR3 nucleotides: TGTGCCAGCAGCTTGAGTGTTGCGGGACTTAACACCGGGGAGCTGTTTTTT.

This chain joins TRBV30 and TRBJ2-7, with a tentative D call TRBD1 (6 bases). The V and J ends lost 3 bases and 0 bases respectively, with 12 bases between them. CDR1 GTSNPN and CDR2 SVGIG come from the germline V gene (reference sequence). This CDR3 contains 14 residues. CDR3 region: CAWRVRGASYEQYF. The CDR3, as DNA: TGTGCCTGGAGAGTCAGGGGAGCCTCCTACGAGCAGTACTTC.

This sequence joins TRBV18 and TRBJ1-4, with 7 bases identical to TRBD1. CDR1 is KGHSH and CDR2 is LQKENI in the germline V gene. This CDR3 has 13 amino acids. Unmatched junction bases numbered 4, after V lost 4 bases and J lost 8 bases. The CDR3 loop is CASSQTGYEKLFF. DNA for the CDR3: TGTGCCAGCTCACAGACAGGGTACGAAAAACTGTTTTTT. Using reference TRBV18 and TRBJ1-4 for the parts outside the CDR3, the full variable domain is NAGVMQNPRHLVRRRGQEARLRCSPMKGHSHVYWYRQLPEEGLKFMVYLQKENIIDESGMPKERFSAEFPKEGPSILRIQQVVRGDSAAYFCASSQTGYEKLFFGSGTQLSVL.

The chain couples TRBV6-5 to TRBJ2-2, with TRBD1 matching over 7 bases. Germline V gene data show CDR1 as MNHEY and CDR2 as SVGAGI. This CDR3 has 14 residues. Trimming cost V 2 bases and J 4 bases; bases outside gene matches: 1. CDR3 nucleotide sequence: TGTGCCAGCAGTTACGACAGGGCCACCGGGGAGCTGTTTTTT. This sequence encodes CASSYDRATGELFF.

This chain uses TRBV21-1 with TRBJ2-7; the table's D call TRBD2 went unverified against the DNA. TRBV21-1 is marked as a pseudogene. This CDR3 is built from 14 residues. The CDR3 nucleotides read TGTGCCAGCGGCCCCAAGGAGCAGTCCTACGAGCAGTACTTC. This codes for CASGPKEQSYEQYF.

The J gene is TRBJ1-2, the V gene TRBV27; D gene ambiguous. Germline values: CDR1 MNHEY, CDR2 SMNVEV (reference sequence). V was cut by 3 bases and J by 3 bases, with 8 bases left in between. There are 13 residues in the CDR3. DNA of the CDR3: TGTGCCAGCAGTTTCGGGGAGGACTATGGCTACACCTTC. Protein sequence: CASSFGEDYGYTF.

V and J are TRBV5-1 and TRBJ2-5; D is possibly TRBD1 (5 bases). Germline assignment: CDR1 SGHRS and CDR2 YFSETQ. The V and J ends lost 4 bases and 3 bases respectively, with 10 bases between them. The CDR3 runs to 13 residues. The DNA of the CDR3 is TGCGCCAGCAGCCTGACAGATAAAGAGACCCAGTACTTC. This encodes CASSLTDKETQYF.

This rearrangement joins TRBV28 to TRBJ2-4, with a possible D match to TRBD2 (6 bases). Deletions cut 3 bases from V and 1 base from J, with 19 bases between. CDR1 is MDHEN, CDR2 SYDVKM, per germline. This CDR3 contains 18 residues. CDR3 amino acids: CASSFNPGLSWAKNIQYF. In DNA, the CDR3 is TGTGCCAGCAGTTTCAACCCGGGACTGTCTTGGGCCAAAAACATTCAGTACTTC.

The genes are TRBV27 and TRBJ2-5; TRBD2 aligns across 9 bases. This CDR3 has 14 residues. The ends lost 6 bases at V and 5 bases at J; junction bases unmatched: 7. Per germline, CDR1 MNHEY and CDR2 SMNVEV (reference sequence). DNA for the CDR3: TGTGCCAGCAGAAAAGCGGGAGGAAGTGAGACCCAGTACTTC. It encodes CASRKAGGSETQYF.

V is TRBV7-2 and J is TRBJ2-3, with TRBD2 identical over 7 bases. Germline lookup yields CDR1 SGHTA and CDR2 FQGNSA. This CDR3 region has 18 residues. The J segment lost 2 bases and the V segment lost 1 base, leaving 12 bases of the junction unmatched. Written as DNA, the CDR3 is TGTGCCAGCAGCTTAGGAGGGGCCGGGGGGAGCTTCACAGATACGCAGTATTTT. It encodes CASSLGGAGGSFTDTQYF.

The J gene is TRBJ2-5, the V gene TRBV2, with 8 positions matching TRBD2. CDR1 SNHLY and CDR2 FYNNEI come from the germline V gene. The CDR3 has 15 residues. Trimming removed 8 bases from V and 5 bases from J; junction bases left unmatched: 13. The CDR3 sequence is CASAESTAGVETQYF. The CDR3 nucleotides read TGTGCCAGCGCCGAGAGTACAGCGGGGGTGGAGACCCAGTACTTC. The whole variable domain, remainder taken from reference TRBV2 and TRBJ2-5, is EPEVTQTPSHQVTQMGQEVILRCVPISNHLYFYWYRQILGQKVEFLVSFYNNEISEKSEIFDDQFSVERPDGSNFTLKIRSTKLEDSAMYFCASAESTAGVETQYFGPGTRLLVL.

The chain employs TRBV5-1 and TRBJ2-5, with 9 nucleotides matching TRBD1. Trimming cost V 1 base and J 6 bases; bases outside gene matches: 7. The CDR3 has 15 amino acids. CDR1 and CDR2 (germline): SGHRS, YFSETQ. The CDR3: CASSLRQGEEKTQYF. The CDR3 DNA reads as TGCGCCAGCAGCTTGAGACAGGGGGAGGAGAAGACCCAGTACTTC.